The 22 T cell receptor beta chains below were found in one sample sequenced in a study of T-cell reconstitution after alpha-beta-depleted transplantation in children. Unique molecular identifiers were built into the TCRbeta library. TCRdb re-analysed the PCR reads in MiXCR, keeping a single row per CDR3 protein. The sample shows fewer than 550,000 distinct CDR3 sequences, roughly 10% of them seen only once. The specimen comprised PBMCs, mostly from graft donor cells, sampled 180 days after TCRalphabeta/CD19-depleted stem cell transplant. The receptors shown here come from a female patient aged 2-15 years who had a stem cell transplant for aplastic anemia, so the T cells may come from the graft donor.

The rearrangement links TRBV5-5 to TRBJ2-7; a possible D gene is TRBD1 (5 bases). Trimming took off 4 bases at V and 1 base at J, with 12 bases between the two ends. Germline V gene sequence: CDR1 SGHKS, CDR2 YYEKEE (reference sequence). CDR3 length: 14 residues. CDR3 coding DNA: TGTGCCAGCAGCCTTCGGAACAGGTCCTACGAGCAGTACGTC. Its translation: CASSLRNRSYEQYV.

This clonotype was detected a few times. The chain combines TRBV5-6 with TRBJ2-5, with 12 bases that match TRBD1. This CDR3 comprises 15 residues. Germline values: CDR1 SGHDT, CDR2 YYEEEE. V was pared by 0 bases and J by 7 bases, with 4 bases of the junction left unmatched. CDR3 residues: CASSLVGTGGRTQYF. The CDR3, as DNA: TGTGCCAGCAGCTTGGTTGGGACAGGGGGCAGGACCCAGTACTTC.

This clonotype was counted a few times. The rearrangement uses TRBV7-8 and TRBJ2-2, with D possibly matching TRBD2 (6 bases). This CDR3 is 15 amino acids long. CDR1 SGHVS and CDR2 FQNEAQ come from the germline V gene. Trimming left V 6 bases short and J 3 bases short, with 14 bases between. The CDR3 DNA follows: TGTGCCAGCAGATCCCGGAGGGTGTACACCGGGGAGCTGTTTTTT. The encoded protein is CASRSRRVYTGELFF.

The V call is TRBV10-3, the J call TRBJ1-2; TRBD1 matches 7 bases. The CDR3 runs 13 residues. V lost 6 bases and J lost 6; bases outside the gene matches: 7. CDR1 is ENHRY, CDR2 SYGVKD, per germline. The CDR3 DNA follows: TGTGCCATCAGCACAGAGGGGGCGAATGGCTACACCTTC. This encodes CAISTEGANGYTF.

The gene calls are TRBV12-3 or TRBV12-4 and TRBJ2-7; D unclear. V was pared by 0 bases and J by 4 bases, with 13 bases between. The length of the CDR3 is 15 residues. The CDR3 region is CASSLAPIQRYEQYF. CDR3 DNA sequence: TGTGCCAGCAGTTTAGCCCCCATACAACGATACGAGCAGTACTTC.

The CDR3 nucleotides read TGCAGCGTGCTTCCGGGACAGGGGGAAGAAAAACTGTTTTTT. Amino acids: CSVLPGQGEEKLFF. J is TRBJ1-4 and V is TRBV29-1, with 11 bases matching TRBD1. This CDR3 is 14 amino acids long. Unmatched junction bases numbered 8, after V lost 6 bases and J lost 8 bases. The germline gives CDR1 SQVTM, CDR2 ANQGSEA. The full variable domain, completed using reference TRBV29-1 and TRBJ1-4, is SAVISQKPSRDICQRGTSLTIQCQVDSQVTMMFWYRQQPGQSLTLIATANQGSEATYESGFVIDKFPISRPNLTFSTLTVSNMSPEDSSIYLCSVLPGQGEEKLFFGSGTQLSVL.

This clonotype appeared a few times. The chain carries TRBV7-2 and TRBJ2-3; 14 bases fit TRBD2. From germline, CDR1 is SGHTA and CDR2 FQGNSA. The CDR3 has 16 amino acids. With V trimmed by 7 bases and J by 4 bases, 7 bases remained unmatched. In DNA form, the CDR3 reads TGTGCCAGCATCCGACCGGGACTAGCGGGGGCAGATACGCAGTATTTT. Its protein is CASIRPGLAGADTQYF. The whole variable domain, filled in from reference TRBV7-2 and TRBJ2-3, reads GAGVSQSPSNKVTEKGKDVELRCDPISGHTALYWYRQSLGQGLEFLIYFQGNSAPDKSGLPSDRFSAERTGGSVSTLTIQRTQQEDSAVYLCASIRPGLAGADTQYFGPGTRLTVL.

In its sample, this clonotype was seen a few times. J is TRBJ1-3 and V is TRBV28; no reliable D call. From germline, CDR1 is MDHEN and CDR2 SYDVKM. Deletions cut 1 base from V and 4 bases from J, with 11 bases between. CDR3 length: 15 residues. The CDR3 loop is CASSLSATLGNTIYF. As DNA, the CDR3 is TGTGCCAGCAGTTTATCGGCAACCCTGGGAAACACCATATATTTT. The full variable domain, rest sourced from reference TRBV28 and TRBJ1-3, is DVKVTQSSRYLVKRTGEKVFLECVQDMDHENMFWYRQDPGLGLRLIYFSYDVKMKEKGDIPEGYSVSREKKERFSLILESASTNQTSMYLCASSLSATLGNTIYFGEGSWLTVV.

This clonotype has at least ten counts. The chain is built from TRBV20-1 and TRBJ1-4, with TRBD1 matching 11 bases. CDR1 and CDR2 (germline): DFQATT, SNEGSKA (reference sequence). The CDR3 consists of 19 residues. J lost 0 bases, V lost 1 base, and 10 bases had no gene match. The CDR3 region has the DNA TGCAGTGCTAGAGCAATCCGGGACAGGGGGAGAGCAACTAATGAAAAACTGTTTTTT. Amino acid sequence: CSARAIRDRGRATNEKLFF.

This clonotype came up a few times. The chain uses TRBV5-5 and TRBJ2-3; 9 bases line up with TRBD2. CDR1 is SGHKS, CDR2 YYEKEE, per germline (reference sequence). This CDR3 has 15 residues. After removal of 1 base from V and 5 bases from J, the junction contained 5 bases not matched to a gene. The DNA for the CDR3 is TGTGCCAGCAGCTTGTTAGCGGGGGAGGGAGATACGCAGTATTTT. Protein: CASSLLAGEGDTQYF.

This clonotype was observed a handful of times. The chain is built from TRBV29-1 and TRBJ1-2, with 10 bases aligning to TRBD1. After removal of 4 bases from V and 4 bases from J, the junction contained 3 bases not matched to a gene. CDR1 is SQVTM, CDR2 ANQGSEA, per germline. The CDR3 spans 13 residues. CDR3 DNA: TGCAGCGTTGGAGGGACAGGGGTCTATGGCTACACCTTC. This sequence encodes CSVGGTGVYGYTF. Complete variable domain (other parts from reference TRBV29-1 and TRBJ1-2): SAVISQKPSRDICQRGTSLTIQCQVDSQVTMMFWYRQQPGQSLTLIATANQGSEATYESGFVIDKFPISRPNLTFSTLTVSNMSPEDSSIYLCSVGGTGVYGYTFGSGTRLTVV.

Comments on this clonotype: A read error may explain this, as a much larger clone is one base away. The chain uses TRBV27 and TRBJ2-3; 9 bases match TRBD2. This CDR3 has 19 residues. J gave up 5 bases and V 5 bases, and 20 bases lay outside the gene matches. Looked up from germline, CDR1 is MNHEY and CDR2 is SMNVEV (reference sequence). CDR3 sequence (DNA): TGTGCCAGCAGTCCCTCCCCCGGACTAGCGCGAATTGACATAGATACGCAGTATTTT. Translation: CASSPSPGLARIDIDTQYF.

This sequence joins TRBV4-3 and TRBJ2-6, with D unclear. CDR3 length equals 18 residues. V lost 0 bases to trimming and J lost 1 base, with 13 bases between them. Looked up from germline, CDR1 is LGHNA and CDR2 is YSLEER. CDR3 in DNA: TGCGCCAGCAGCCAAGATCTTAAGCATAATTCTGGGGCCAACGTCCTGACTTTC. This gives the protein CASSQDLKHNSGANVLTF.

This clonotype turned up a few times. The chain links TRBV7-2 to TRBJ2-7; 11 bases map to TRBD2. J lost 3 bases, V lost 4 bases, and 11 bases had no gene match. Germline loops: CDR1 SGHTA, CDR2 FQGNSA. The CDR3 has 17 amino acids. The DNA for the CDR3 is TGTGCCAGCAGCTCCTACCACATAGCGGGAGGGAACTACGAGCAGTACTTC. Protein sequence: CASSSYHIAGGNYEQYF.

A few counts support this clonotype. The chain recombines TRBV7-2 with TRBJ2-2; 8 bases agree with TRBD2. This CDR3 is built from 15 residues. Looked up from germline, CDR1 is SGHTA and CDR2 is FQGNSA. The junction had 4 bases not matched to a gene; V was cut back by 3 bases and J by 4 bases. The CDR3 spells CASSFLAGTTGELFF. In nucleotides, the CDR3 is TGTGCCAGCAGCTTTTTAGCGGGAACCACCGGGGAGCTGTTTTTT.

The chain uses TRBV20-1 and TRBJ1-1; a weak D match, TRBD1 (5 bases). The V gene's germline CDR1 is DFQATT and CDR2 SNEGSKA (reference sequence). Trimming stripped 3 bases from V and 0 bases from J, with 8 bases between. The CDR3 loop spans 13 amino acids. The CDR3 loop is CSASEGLNTEAFF. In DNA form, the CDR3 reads TGCAGTGCTAGTGAGGGACTGAACACTGAAGCTTTCTTT.

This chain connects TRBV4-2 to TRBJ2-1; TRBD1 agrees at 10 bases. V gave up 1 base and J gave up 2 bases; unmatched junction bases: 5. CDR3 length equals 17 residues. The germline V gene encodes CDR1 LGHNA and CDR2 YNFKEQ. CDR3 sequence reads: CASSQVGQGPPYNEQFF. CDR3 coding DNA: TGTGCCAGCAGCCAAGTGGGACAGGGGCCCCCCTACAATGAGCAGTTCTTC.

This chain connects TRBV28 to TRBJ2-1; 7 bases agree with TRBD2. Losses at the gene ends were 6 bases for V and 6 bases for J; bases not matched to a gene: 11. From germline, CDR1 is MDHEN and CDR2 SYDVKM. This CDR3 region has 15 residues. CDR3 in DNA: TGTGCCAGCAGCCTAGCGGCCACGGCACGCAATGAGCAGTTCTTC. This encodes CASSLAATARNEQFF.

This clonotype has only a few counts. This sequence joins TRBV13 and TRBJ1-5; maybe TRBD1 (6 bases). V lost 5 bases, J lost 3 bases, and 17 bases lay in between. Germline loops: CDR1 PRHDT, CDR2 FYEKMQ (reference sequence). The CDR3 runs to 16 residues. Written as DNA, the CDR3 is TGTGCCAGCAGCCCCCGGCAGGGGCACTCCAATCAGCCCCAGCATTTT. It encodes CASSPRQGHSNQPQHF.

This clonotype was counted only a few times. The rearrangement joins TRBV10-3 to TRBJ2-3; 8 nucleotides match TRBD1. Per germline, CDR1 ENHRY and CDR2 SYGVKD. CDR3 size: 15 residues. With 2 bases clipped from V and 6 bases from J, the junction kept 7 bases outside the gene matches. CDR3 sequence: CAISEAQGATDTQYF. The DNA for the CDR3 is TGTGCCATCAGTGAGGCGCAGGGGGCGACGGATACGCAGTATTTT.

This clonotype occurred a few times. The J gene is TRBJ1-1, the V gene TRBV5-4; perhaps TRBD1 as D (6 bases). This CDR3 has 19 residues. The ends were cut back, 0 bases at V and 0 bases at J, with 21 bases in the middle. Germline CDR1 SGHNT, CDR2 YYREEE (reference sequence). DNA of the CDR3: TGTGCCAGCAGCTTGGGCCCCGGGGGGGCGCTTCTTATGAACACTGAAGCTTTCTTT. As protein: CASSLGPGGALLMNTEAFF. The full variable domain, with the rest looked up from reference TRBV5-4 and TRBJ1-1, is ETGVTQSPTHLIKTRGQQVTLRCSSQSGHNTVSWYQQALGQGPQFIFQYYREEENGRGNFPPRFSGLQFPNYSSELNVNALELDDSALYLCASSLGPGGALLMNTEAFFGQGTRLTVV.

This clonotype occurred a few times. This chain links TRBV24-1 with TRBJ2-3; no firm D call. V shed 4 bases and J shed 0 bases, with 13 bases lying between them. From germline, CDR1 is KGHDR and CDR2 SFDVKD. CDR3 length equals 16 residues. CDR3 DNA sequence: TGTGCCACCAGTGACCCTACCTTTCCCAGCACAGATACGCAGTATTTT. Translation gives CATSDPTFPSTDTQYF.